A single sample gave rise to the 26 T cell receptor beta chains below, sequenced in a study of shared clonotypes between healthy human individuals. Assay used: immunoSEQ multiplex PCR; TCRdb lists only in-frame clones, some missing. The table lists 400,000 to 600,000 clones, more than 95% of them singletons, with around 0.067% in the top ten. Sequencing input: naive CD4+ T cells sorted from blood. Subset in this sample: CD45RA+ positively selected. These TCRs come from a woman in her twenties or thirties in good health.

The chain joins TRBV19 to TRBJ2-1; TRBD1 matches 8 bases. This CDR3 spans 15 amino acids. Per germline, CDR1 LNHDA and CDR2 SQIVND (reference sequence). Germline trimming cut 5 bases from V and 6 bases from J; bases unmatched to any gene: 9. This CDR3 is CASSFWTGISNEQFF. The CDR3 nucleotides are TGTGCCAGTAGTTTTTGGACAGGGATTTCCAATGAGCAGTTCTTC. The variable domain in full, with the rest retrieved from reference TRBV19 and TRBJ2-1, is DGGITQSPKYLFRKEGQNVTLSCEQNLNHDAMYWYRQDPGQGLRLIYYSQIVNDFQKGDIAEGYSVSREKKESFPLTVTSAQKNPTAFYLCASSFWTGISNEQFFGPGTRLTVL.

The V and J genes are TRBV7-9 and TRBJ1-4, with unresolved D. CDR3 length: 14 residues. V lost 4 bases and J lost 1, with 7 bases in between. Germline CDR1 is SEHNR and CDR2 is FQNEAQ (reference sequence). DNA for the CDR3: TGTGCCAGCAGCTACGACCGAACTAATGAAAAACTGTTTTTT. Its translation is CASSYDRTNEKLFF.

The chain joins TRBV27 to TRBJ1-5, with D maybe TRBD1 (6 bases). Trimming cost V 1 base and J 6 bases, with 10 bases left between them. Looked up from germline, CDR1 is MNHEY and CDR2 is SMNVEV (reference sequence). CDR3 size: 14 residues. The CDR3 sequence is CASSLWGASQPQHF. Here the CDR3 DNA reads TGTGCCAGCAGTTTATGGGGGGCGAGTCAGCCCCAGCATTTT.

This chain uses TRBV28 with TRBJ2-7; a weak D match, TRBD1 (5 bases). The CDR3 is 13 amino acids. The germline V and J ends were trimmed by 3 bases and 2 bases, with 8 bases remaining between them. The germline V gene has CDR1 MDHEN and CDR2 SYDVKM. CDR3 in DNA: TGTGCCAGCAGTTTTAACAGGCCCTACGAGCAGTACTTC. Protein: CASSFNRPYEQYF.

The V and J genes are TRBV6-6 and TRBJ2-3, with 9 bases identical to TRBD1. With 6 bases clipped from V and 6 bases from J, the junction kept 4 bases outside the gene matches. CDR3 size: 13 residues. Germline CDR1 and CDR2: MNHNY and SVGAGI (reference sequence). CDR3 amino acids: CASSLGTGDTQYF. CDR3 bases: TGTGCCAGCAGCCTCGGGACAGGGGATACGCAGTATTTT.

The chain combines TRBV28 with TRBJ2-3; D possibly corresponds to TRBD2 (6 bases). V lost 6 bases and J 0 bases, leaving 16 bases between the germline ends. Germline V lookup: CDR1 MDHEN, CDR2 SYDVKM. This CDR3 is built from 16 residues. The CDR3 DNA sequence: TGTGCCAGCAGCCCGGGACTCGCTGCGAGCACAGATACGCAGTATTTT. This gives the protein CASSPGLAASTDTQYF.

CDR3 region: CASSPRPGGPDTQYF. The CDR3 DNA is TGTGCCAGCAGCCCCCGGCCAGGAGGGCCAGATACGCAGTATTTT. The gene calls are TRBV7-7 and TRBJ2-3, with a possible D match to TRBD2 (6 bases). The CDR3 extends over 15 amino acids. V was clipped by 5 bases and J by 4 bases, with 16 bases between them. The germline gives CDR1 SSHAT, CDR2 FNYEAQ (reference sequence).

This clone has just a few counts. The junction shows a germline mismatch at one end, possibly a read error. V is TRBV20-1 and J is TRBJ1-2, with unresolved D. The CDR3 spans 9 residues. Germline V gives CDR1 DFQATT, CDR2 SNEGSKA (reference sequence). The CDR3, as DNA: TGCAGTGCTAGAGATCGCGAGGTCTTC. Its translation is CSARDREVF.

The chain has TRBV5-1 and TRBJ2-5; TRBD1 aligns across 7 bases. CDR3 length equals 15 residues. Germline V gives CDR1 SGHRS, CDR2 YFSETQ. Trimming at V came to 3 bases and at J to 2 bases, leaving 7 bases not matched to a gene. The CDR3 bases are TGCGCCAGCAGCTCTGGGACAGAACTTCAAGAGACCCAGTACTTC. As protein: CASSSGTELQETQYF. The entire variable domain, with the rest obtained from reference TRBV5-1 and TRBJ2-5, is as follows: KAGVTQTPRYLIKTRGQQVTLSCSPISGHRSVSWYQQTPGQGLQFLFEYFSETQRNKGNFPGRFSGRQFSNSRSEMNVSTLELGDSALYLCASSSGTELQETQYFGPGTRLLVL.

The V call is TRBV27, the J call TRBJ1-5; perhaps TRBD1 as D (5 bases). The CDR3 consists of 16 residues. From germline, CDR1 is MNHEY and CDR2 SMNVEV (reference sequence). Trimming shortened V by 2 bases and J by 5 bases, and 16 bases separated the two germline ends. CDR3 nucleotides: TGTGCCAGCAGTTTACGGCAGGGCGGGATGGATCAGCCCCAGCATTTT. Translation: CASSLRQGGMDQPQHF.

This sequence joins TRBV5-1 and TRBJ2-1, with 10 bases lining up with TRBD2. Losses at the gene ends were 3 bases for V and 2 bases for J; bases not matched to a gene: 2. This CDR3 has 15 amino acids. Germline values: CDR1 SGHRS, CDR2 YFSETQ. The CDR3 DNA sequence: TGCGCCAGCAGCTCAACTAGCGGGGCCTACAATGAGCAGTTCTTC. Its translation: CASSSTSGAYNEQFF.

V gene TRBV7-6 combines with J gene TRBJ1-2, with no clear D. The CDR3 has 15 amino acids. Germline CDR1 reads SGHVS; CDR2 reads FNYEAQ. V was pared by 4 bases and J by 5 bases, with 17 bases between. This CDR3 reads CASSSLSEGSYGYTF. The CDR3 bases are TGTGCCAGCAGCTCCCTGAGTGAAGGTAGTTATGGCTACACCTTC.

The V gene is TRBV10-3, the J gene TRBJ1-5; TRBD1 is a possible D gene (5 bases). Germline V gene sequence: CDR1 ENHRY, CDR2 SYGVKD. Trimming cost V 0 bases and J 7 bases, with 13 bases left between them. The CDR3 covers 15 residues. The CDR3: CAISESLPRDQPQHF. The CDR3 DNA reads TGTGCCATCAGTGAGTCGTTGCCCCGGGACCAGCCCCAGCATTTT.

The V and J genes are TRBV28 and TRBJ2-7, with 10 bases that match TRBD1. V was pared by 3 bases and J by 4 bases, with 9 bases of the junction left unmatched. Germline V lookup: CDR1 MDHEN, CDR2 SYDVKM. The CDR3 extends over 16 amino acids. The DNA of the CDR3 is TGTGCCAGCAGTTTCGGAGACAGGGGGCGCCTGTACGAGCAGTACTTC. Translating gives CASSFGDRGRLYEQYF.

This chain links TRBV27 with TRBJ2-7; 8 bases agree with TRBD2. This CDR3 has 14 amino acids. CDR1 MNHEY and CDR2 SMNVEV come from the germline V gene (reference sequence). Trimming removed 2 bases from V and 2 bases from J; junction bases left unmatched: 2. CDR3 sequence: CASSLIAGTYEQYF. The CDR3 DNA reads TGTGCCAGCAGTTTAATAGCGGGGACCTACGAGCAGTACTTC.

The V and J genes are TRBV1 and TRBJ2-7; the table's D gene call, TRBD2, was not cross checked with the DNA. TRBV1 is a documented pseudogene. CDR3 length: 18 residues. The DNA for the CDR3 is TGCACCAGCAGCCAACATACTCCGGAACTAGCCTTGACCTACGAGCAGTACTTC. Translating gives CTSSQHTPELALTYEQYF.

Only one count was recorded for this clone. The V and J genes are TRBV7-8 and TRBJ2-2, with D possibly matching TRBD2 (6 bases). This CDR3 is 16 amino acids long. Trimming cost V 2 bases and J 2 bases, with 12 bases left between them. Germline V gene lookup returns CDR1 SGHVS and CDR2 FQNEAQ. In DNA form, the CDR3 reads TGTGCCAGCAGCTTATACCCGGGAGTAAACACCGGGGAGCTGTTTTTT. Protein: CASSLYPGVNTGELFF.

The V call is TRBV5-1, the J call TRBJ2-7; D is possibly TRBD2 (6 bases). The CDR3 runs to 15 residues. The germline V and J ends were trimmed by 1 base and 0 bases, with 11 bases remaining between them. CDR1 SGHRS and CDR2 YFSETQ come from the germline V gene. In DNA, the CDR3 is TGCGCCAGCAGCTTGCGCGCCGGGAGCTCCTACGAGCAGTACTTC. Translating it yields CASSLRAGSSYEQYF.

The chain has TRBV10-3 and TRBJ2-7; D is uncertain. The germline gives CDR1 ENHRY, CDR2 SYGVKD. This CDR3 comprises 16 residues. The ends were cut back, 0 bases at V and 2 bases at J, with 14 bases in the middle. CDR3 in amino acids: CAISESGFTATYEQYF. The CDR3 DNA follows: TGTGCCATCAGTGAGTCGGGATTTACCGCCACCTACGAGCAGTACTTC.

J is TRBJ2-2 and V is TRBV9; D is unclear. The length of the CDR3 is 16 residues. V gave up 8 bases and J gave up 0 bases, with 17 bases separating them. Germline CDR1 reads SGDLS; CDR2 reads YYNGEE. This chain's CDR3 is CASSPLGGTNTGELFF. The CDR3, as DNA: TGTGCCAGTTCCCCCCTAGGCGGAACGAACACCGGGGAGCTGTTTTTT. The full variable domain, rest sourced from reference TRBV9 and TRBJ2-2, is DSGVTQTPKHLITATGQRVTLRCSPRSGDLSVYWYQQSLDQGLQFLIQYYNGEERAKGNILERFSAQQFPDLHSELNLSSLELGDSALYFCASSPLGGTNTGELFFGEGSRLTVL.

The V and J genes are TRBV7-9 and TRBJ2-1, with 10 bases fitting TRBD2. The CDR3 sequence is 17 residues long. CDR1 is SEHNR and CDR2 is FQNEAQ in the germline V gene (reference sequence). The trim removed 1 base at V and 3 bases at J, leaving 6 bases unmatched. CDR3 protein: CASSLVQAGGLYNEQFF. For the CDR3, the DNA is TGTGCCAGCAGCTTAGTTCAAGCGGGAGGGCTCTACAATGAGCAGTTCTTC.

This sequence joins TRBV28 and TRBJ2-5, with unresolved D. With 1 base removed from V and 5 bases from J, the gap between germline ends came to 8 bases. There are 13 residues in the CDR3. Germline CDR1 is MDHEN and CDR2 is SYDVKM. The CDR3 DNA reads as TGTGCCAGCAGTTTATCCCCGCCCGAGACCCAGTACTTC. Translated: CASSLSPPETQYF.

V and J are TRBV28 and TRBJ1-2; D is unclear. This CDR3 has 16 residues. Germline lookup yields CDR1 MDHEN and CDR2 SYDVKM. Trimming took 3 bases from V and 0 from J, leaving 14 bases between them. CDR3 loop: CASSLGSLTSNYGYTF. CDR3 nucleotide sequence: TGTGCCAGCAGTTTGGGCTCCTTAACTTCTAACTATGGCTACACCTTC.

This clone appeared once. The genes are TRBV4-2 and TRBJ2-7; 11 bases align to TRBD2. The length of the CDR3 is 16 residues. With 1 base clipped from V and 0 bases from J, the junction kept 2 bases outside the gene matches. Germline V lookup: CDR1 LGHNA, CDR2 YNFKEQ. The CDR3 here is CASSQVSGRGSYEQYF. CDR3 DNA sequence: TGTGCCAGCAGCCAAGTTAGCGGGAGGGGCTCCTACGAGCAGTACTTC.

The chain carries TRBV6-1 and TRBJ2-7; TRBD2 is a possible D gene (6 bases). The CDR3 runs 14 residues. V dropped 2 bases and J dropped 2 bases, with 10 bases sitting between them. Germline assignment: CDR1 MNHNS and CDR2 SASEGT. CDR3 in amino acids: CASSETGGAYEQYF. The CDR3 bases are TGTGCCAGCAGTGAAACCGGCGGGGCCTACGAGCAGTACTTC.

In this sample, this clone turned up once. The rearrangement links TRBV9 to TRBJ2-1; perhaps TRBD2 as D (5 bases). Trimming pared 0 bases from V and 4 bases from J, leaving 17 bases between. The CDR3 has 17 residues. From germline, CDR1 is SGDLS and CDR2 YYNGEE. CDR3 bases: TGTGCCAGCAGCGTAGCTACGTCTGGGAGCGGATACAATGAGCAGTTCTTC. It codes for CASSVATSGSGYNEQFF.